This T cell receptor beta chain appears in the sequencing data of a study of CD8 T cells in ankylosing spondylitis (dated by TCRdb to 2017 to 2019). The study in broad terms: To find TCR variants linked to disease, the study profiled T cell receptor beta repertoires in ankylosing spondylitis patients and healthy donors. In total, the full study cohort was made up of some 110 healthy donors and 25 to 30 ankylosing spondylitis patients. Peripheral blood was sampled, and synovial fluid was additionally collected from ankylosing spondylitis patients. Overall results and qualifications from the work: Some TCR beta motif variants had previously been reported in synovial fluid and blood of reactive arthritis patients, which suggested common disease-initiation mechanisms. Significant enrichment of the disease-linked clones was reported in matched synovial fluid samples from ankylosing spondylitis patients. The disease-linked clones showed a CD8+ phenotype and occurred at relatively low frequencies in peripheral blood. A TCR beta motif of fewer than 10 highly homologous amino acid variants appeared characteristic of blood from ankylosing spondylitis patients.

This clonotype was found a few times. Its specific antigen is unknown. No much larger clone is present one base from it, and per-base qualities are unavailable. The instrument was an Illumina HiSeq 2500. TCR beta libraries were prepared by quantitative 5'-RACE with molecular barcodes. Regarding the original processing steps: A new computational method, built on a probabilistic model of VDJ rearrangement, was used to identify disease-linked TCR variants. TCRdb reanalyzed the raw reads on its own, using fastp at Q25 for trimming and MiXCR for clone calling, and kept in-frame beta chains. Rows with one shared CDR3 protein collapse into an entry with the most common genes and DNA. TCRdb's processing, not the authors' own work, is the source of the V and J calls. A total of 700,000 to 850,000 distinct CDR3 sequences appear in this sample, 12% of them only once. 0.51% of the sample is in the top ten clones.

CDR1 and CDR2, per the germline V gene (reference sequence), are MNHEY and SMNVEV. The CDR3, cysteine through phenylalanine, is 15 amino acids long. The sequence is cut down to CDR3 DNA, 45 bases in frame from base 1. The junction shows trimming of 2 bases on V and 4 bases on J, plus 13 bases between the germline ends. Sequencing input: blood, either unsorted or a sorted T cell fraction (not recorded which). This chain is built from TRBV27 and TRBJ2-3; the D gene could be either TRBD1 or TRBD2, each agreeing at 5 bases. The TCR sequence derives from a male donor with ankylosing spondylitis. CDR3 protein: CASSLASRVSDTQYF. The DNA is as follows: TGTGCCAGCAGTTTAGCTAGCAGGGTCTCAGATACGCAGTATTTT.